This note documents a single TCR beta chain sequence. Its antigen is currently not known. The sample originates from a study of CXCR3-negative and CXCR3-positive naive CD8 T cells (dated by TCRdb to the late 2010s). Some background on the complete study: Some 130 million TRB reads were obtained in total, roughly 1.5 +/- 0.3 million reads per library. The diversity and physicochemical repertoire analyses included 11 donors pooled from two independent experiments. Naive subsets from about 5 donors and memory cells from 3 donors were included in the TRBV-TRBJ cluster analysis.

Instrument on record: NextSeq 550. The Human TCR Profiling Kit (MiLaboratory) was used to make UMI-labeled 5' RACE TRB cDNA libraries. cDNA synthesis used the entire amount of extracted RNA, and PCR amplification then used the entire amount of cDNA produced. The libraries were made side by side, with each library going through the same number of PCR cycles. The paper's data handling went like this. About 53,000 +/- 9,400 unique UMI-labeled TRB cDNA molecules per library were extracted with MIGEC and MiXCR, with at least two reads per UMI required. On average, around 40,000 +/- 10,000 functional in-frame TRB CDR3 nucleotide clonotypes lacking stop codons were found per library. After each sample was downsampled to 5000 UMI-labeled TRB molecules, VDJtools was used to calculate diversity metrics such as normalized Shannon-Wiener and Chao1. VDJtools was used to calculate clonotype-size-weighted physicochemical properties of the central five CDR3 residues, namely interaction energy, strength, volume and Kidera factor 4. TCRdb reprocessed the reads and provides one entry for every CDR3 protein sequence; no DNA is given. In this record, the V and J calls reflect TCRdb's handling and not the investigators' own analysis. This sample's records show some 7,000 distinct CDR3 sequences. The ten largest clonotypes hold under 1.5% of the sample.

Reading from cysteine to phenylalanine, the CDR3 counts 15 amino acids. DNA for this receptor is not on file. Looking up the germline V gene yields CDR1 SGHRS and CDR2 YFSETQ. Beyond this particular receptor, the publication reports: Comparably high repertoire diversity was found in both naive subsets, whereas much lower repertoire diversity was found in memory CD8+ T cells. Freshly isolated PBMCs were used for most assays because CXCR3 expression partially decreased after cryopreservation. Similar TRBV-TRBJ usage was shown by naive CXCR3-negative and CXCR3-positive cells from the same donor, whereas distinct patterns were shown by memory cells. Because surface CD5, which is linked to self-reactivity in mice, was comparable between the naive subsets, TCR interaction strength was also inferred from the physicochemical properties of TRB CDR3s. Compared with CXCR3-negative naive cells, CXCR3-positive naive cells had TRB CDR3s with higher hydrophobicity (lower Kidera factor 4), lower energy, and higher strength and volume indices.

For every CD8+ T cell subset, 300,000 cells were flow-sorted straight into RLT lysis buffer, and each subset was sorted in triplicate. To keep memory contaminants out, a stringent definition of naive CD8+ T cells was applied: CD45RO-CCR7+CD27+CD95-. Peripheral blood mononuclear cells were isolated from buffy coats by standard density gradient centrifugation. Naive CXCR3-negative and CXCR3-positive CD8+ T cells were flow-sorted on a FACSAria III. Total RNA was extracted from sorted cells with an RNeasy Mini Kit. The sequence links TRBV5-1 to TRBJ2-7; the TRBD2 assignment by TCRdb is unverifiable without DNA. The sequenced material came from naive CXCR3+ CD8+ T cells from blood. Taken with the paper, the label for cell subset or site translates to: CD45RO-CCR7+CD27+CD95- naive CD8+ T cells expressing CXCR3 (TNR3+). The sequence was collected from a human donor in good health. Some clones in this sample may be carry-over from other donors' samples. CDR3 region: CASSAERGASYEQYF.